One and the same sample provided the 18 T cell receptor beta chains below, sequenced in a study of T-cell reconstitution after alpha-beta-depleted transplantation in children. As it was prepared, the TCRbeta library received unique molecular identifiers. TCRdb reprocessed the PCR reads with MiXCR, giving one entry per CDR3 protein. The table shows over 45,000 distinct CDR3 sequences, with 9.2% occurring only once. The sequencing here drew on PBMCs, mostly from graft donor cells, taken 60 days after TCRalphabeta/CD19-depleted stem cell transplant. Receptors originate from a male patient aged 2 to 10 who had a stem cell transplant for chronic granulomatous disease, so the T cells may come from the graft donor.

This clonotype has ten or more counts. The rearrangement joins TRBV4-2 to TRBJ2-5; D is unresolved. The CDR3 length is 16 residues. Trimming took 1 base from V and 4 from J, leaving 16 bases between them. CDR1 and CDR2 (germline): LGHNA, YNFKEQ. The CDR3 nucleotides are TGTGCCAGCAGCCAAGCCCGCGCTGGTGGGCCAGAGACCCAGTACTTC. It specifies CASSQARAGGPETQYF.

This clonotype has a count of ten or more. J is TRBJ1-1 and V is TRBV5-5; tentatively, D is TRBD1 (6 bases). The CDR3 has 14 residues. Trimming cost V 3 bases and J 6 bases, with 15 bases left between them. CDR1 and CDR2 (germline): SGHKS, YYEKEE (reference sequence). The CDR3 here is CASSSKTGLAEAFF. In DNA, the CDR3 is TGTGCCAGCAGCTCGAAGACAGGTCTCGCTGAAGCTTTCTTT.

There are a few counts of this clonotype. The chain combines TRBV18 with TRBJ2-7; unclear D gene. The CDR3 has 14 amino acids. V was cut by 1 base and J by 3 bases, with 10 bases left in between. Germline lookup yields CDR1 KGHSH and CDR2 LQKENI. This CDR3 is CASSPRENYYEQYF. DNA of the CDR3: TGTGCCAGCTCACCACGTGAAAACTACTACGAGCAGTACTTC.

This clonotype was recorded at least ten times. The rearrangement joins TRBV15 to TRBJ2-7; no clear D gene. Germline CDR1 reads LNHNV; CDR2 reads YYDKDF (reference sequence). This CDR3 contains 17 residues. V shed 6 bases and J shed 0 bases, with 21 bases lying between them. CDR3 region: CATSPNNPGVSSYEQYF. CDR3 bases: TGTGCCACCAGTCCGAACAACCCTGGGGTTAGCTCCTACGAGCAGTACTTC.

This sequence joins TRBV3-1 and TRBJ1-1, with TRBD1 identical over 7 bases. The CDR3 is 18 amino acids. CDR1 LGHDT and CDR2 YNNKEL come from the germline V gene (reference sequence). The V gene end was trimmed by 5 bases and the J gene end by 1 base; junction bases not matched to a gene: 16. CDR3 DNA sequence: TGTGCCAGCAGCACCCGTCGACAGGGTGGAGCGGGGAACACTGAAGCTTTCTTT. Protein product: CASSTRRQGGAGNTEAFF.

The sample holds many counts of this clonotype. This chain connects TRBV28 to TRBJ2-2; D possibly corresponds to TRBD1 (6 bases). CDR3 length equals 14 residues. Trimming cost V 3 bases and J 7 bases, with 12 bases left between them. Per the germline V gene, CDR1 is MDHEN and CDR2 is SYDVKM. The CDR3 DNA reads TGTGCCAGCAGTTTCTACAGGGCAGACGGGGAGCTGTTTTTT. Encoded protein: CASSFYRADGELFF.

This clonotype was detected ten times or more. The V gene is TRBV5-1, the J gene TRBJ2-5, with 9 bases aligning to TRBD2. This CDR3 is 18 amino acids long. Germline V CDR1 and CDR2: SGHRS, YFSETQ. J was trimmed by 5 bases and V by 0 bases; bases with no gene match: 14. The CDR3 nucleotides are TGCGCCAGCAGCTTGGCGGTAGCGGGAGAACGAGTTTGGGAGACCCAGTACTTC. The encoded protein is CASSLAVAGERVWETQYF.

This clonotype has just a few counts. The V and J genes are TRBV29-1 and TRBJ2-5; no firm D call. V dropped 4 bases and J dropped 1 base, with 4 bases sitting between them. Germline V gene sequence: CDR1 SQVTM, CDR2 ANQGSEA. The CDR3 covers 11 residues. This CDR3 reads CSVGPQETQYF. Written as DNA, the CDR3 is TGCAGCGTTGGACCCCAAGAGACCCAGTACTTC.

This clonotype has ten or more counts. The chain has TRBV4-1 and TRBJ1-3, with TRBD1 matching over 7 bases. The CDR3 totals 17 residues. The germline V gene has CDR1 MGHRA and CDR2 YSYEKL. V lost 3 bases, J lost 1 base, and 9 bases stayed unmatched. The CDR3: CASSHGTGVFSGNTIYF. The CDR3 bases are TGCGCCAGCAGCCACGGAACAGGGGTCTTTTCTGGAAACACCATATATTTT.

This clonotype was seen a handful of times. The V and J genes are TRBV5-4 and TRBJ2-2; D possibly matches TRBD1 or TRBD2 (5 bases each). The CDR3 extends over 17 amino acids. CDR1 and CDR2 from the germline V gene are SGHNT and YYREEE (reference sequence). Trimming took 1 base from V and 4 from J, leaving 17 bases between them. CDR3 coding DNA: TGTGCCAGCAGCTTGAGTTTCGGGGCCGTTGGCACCGGGGAGCTGTTTTTT. Amino acids: CASSLSFGAVGTGELFF.

This clonotype was seen ten or more times. V is TRBV11-3 and J is TRBJ2-1, with TRBD1 as a possible D gene (6 bases). This CDR3 has 15 amino acids. The V gene lost 5 bases and the J gene lost 8 bases, with 19 bases spanning the gap. The germline gives CDR1 SGHNT, CDR2 YENEEA. This chain's CDR3 is CASSLRADRSDEQFF. Here the CDR3 DNA reads TGTGCCAGCAGCCTGCGGGCAGACAGGTCGGATGAGCAGTTCTTC.

This chain joins TRBV18 and TRBJ2-1; D may match TRBD1 or TRBD2 (5 bases each). This CDR3 has 17 amino acids. V was pared by 1 base and J by 0 bases, with 13 bases between. Germline V CDR1 and CDR2: KGHSH, LQKENI. This CDR3 is CASSPRISGHSYNEQFF. As DNA, the CDR3 is TGTGCCAGCTCACCACGAATTTCGGGGCACTCCTACAATGAGCAGTTCTTC.

This clonotype was observed many times. J is TRBJ2-6 and V is TRBV14; maybe TRBD1 (5 bases). This CDR3 is built from 16 residues. Trimming took 5 bases from V and 4 from J, leaving 15 bases between them. Per germline, CDR1 SGHDN and CDR2 FVKESK. CDR3 bases: TGTGCCAGCAGCTCCCTTCCAGGGTGGGGGGCCAACGTCCTGACTTTC. The encoded protein is CASSSLPGWGANVLTF.

There are many counts of this clonotype. V is TRBV5-5 and J is TRBJ1-2; D may be TRBD1 (5 bases). Trimming stripped 3 bases from V and 0 bases from J, with 9 bases between. Per germline, CDR1 SGHKS and CDR2 YYEKEE (reference sequence). The length of the CDR3 is 14 residues. CDR3 sequence: CASSSGAANYGYTF. The CDR3 coding sequence is TGTGCCAGCAGCTCCGGGGCAGCTAACTATGGCTACACCTTC. Combining the CDR3 with reference TRBV5-5 and TRBJ1-2 gives the whole variable domain DAGVTQSPTHLIKTRGQQVTLRCSPISGHKSVSWYQQVLGQGPQFIFQYYEKEERGRGNFPDRFSARQFPNYSSELNVNALLLGDSALYLCASSSGAANYGYTFGSGTRLTVV.

Many counts were recorded for this clonotype. The rearrangement uses TRBV30 and TRBJ2-1, with 15 bases that match TRBD2. This CDR3 comprises 17 residues. Germline V CDR1 and CDR2: GTSNPN, SVGIG (reference sequence). V lost 2 bases and J lost 7; bases outside the gene matches: 9. CDR3: CAWSIHSGTSGGNEQFF. The CDR3 DNA sequence: TGTGCCTGGAGTATACACTCCGGGACTAGCGGGGGGAATGAGCAGTTCTTC. The complete variable domain, with remaining parts taken from reference TRBV30 and TRBJ2-1, reads SQTIHQWPATLVQPVGSPLSLECTVEGTSNPNLYWYRQAAGRGLQLLFYSVGIGQISSEVPQNLSASRPQDRQFILSSKKLLLSDSGFYLCAWSIHSGTSGGNEQFFGPGTRLTVL.

At least ten counts were recorded for this clonotype. The chain combines TRBV4-1 with TRBJ1-2; 8 positions match TRBD1. The junction had 10 bases not matched to a gene; V was cut back by 1 base and J by 0 bases. The germline V gene has CDR1 MGHRA and CDR2 YSYEKL. This CDR3 contains 18 residues. The CDR3 here is CASSQGWQGAYPNYGYTF. CDR3 DNA: TGCGCCAGCAGCCAAGGGTGGCAGGGGGCTTACCCTAACTATGGCTACACCTTC.

The table lists this clonotype with many counts. The V gene is TRBV27, the J gene TRBJ1-2; weak D call: TRBD1 (5 bases). V was trimmed by 3 bases and J by 4 bases, leaving 21 bases between them. The CDR3 loop spans 17 amino acids. The germline CDR1 and CDR2 sequences are MNHEY and SMNVEV (reference sequence). The CDR3 loop reads CASSFNRNPSISYGYTF. CDR3 sequence (DNA): TGTGCCAGCAGTTTTAACAGGAACCCCTCTATATCCTATGGCTACACCTTC.

The chain has TRBV7-9 and TRBJ2-7; D is perhaps TRBD1 (7 bases). V was trimmed by 5 bases and J by 0 bases, leaving 17 bases between them. CDR3 length: 16 residues. Germline assignment: CDR1 SEHNR and CDR2 FQNEAQ (reference sequence). The CDR3 is CASSAPHQGGSYEQYF. The CDR3 DNA is TGTGCCAGCAGCGCGCCTCATCAGGGGGGCTCCTACGAGCAGTACTTC.